The subject of this entry is one T cell receptor (beta chain). This record comes from a study of blood T cell repertoires in COVID-19. Study-level information: From T cells, B-cell-depleted T cells, or PBMCs came the material, which was cDNA or gDNA.

Clones were sequenced by immunoSEQ multiplex PCR, and TCRdb holds only the in-frame ones, with some missing. Of around 140,000 clones listed, approximately 88% are singletons. Trimming removed 6 bases at V and 8 bases at J, with 16 bases between. The CDR3 loop spans 13 amino acids. What was sequenced was peripheral blood. The clonotype comes from a woman over 75 with acute or convalescent COVID-19. The rearrangement joins TRBV12-3 or TRBV12-4 to TRBJ1-2; D gene unclear. The CDR3: CASSPGEGSGYTF. The CDR3 DNA is TGTGCCAGCAGCCCCGGGGAGGGTAGCGGCTACACCTTC.